Each of the 23 T cell receptor beta chains below was sequenced from the same sample in a study of cytomegalovirus exposure and HLA in healthy donors. It was with 60 Vbeta and 13 Jbeta primers that the PCR ran. Generated by immunoSEQ multiplex PCR, the TCRdb table keeps only in-frame clones and is missing some. The table has some 190,000 clones, more than 65% seen once. Material for sequencing was PBMCs. These receptors came from a man between 35 and 55 years old in good health and CMV-seropositive.

The chain carries TRBV11-3 and TRBJ1-5; 10 nucleotides align to TRBD1. V trimming: 4 bases; J trimming: 0 bases; junction bases outside the gene matches: 9. The V gene's germline CDR1 is SGHNT and CDR2 YENEEA. This CDR3 has 18 amino acids. CDR3: CASSSRTGGKYSNQPQHF. In DNA form, the CDR3 reads TGTGCCAGCAGCTCAAGGACAGGGGGGAAATATAGCAATCAGCCCCAGCATTTT.

This chain links TRBV4-3 with TRBJ2-7; D is possibly TRBD2 (5 bases). Germline V lookup: CDR1 LGHNA, CDR2 YSLEER. The CDR3 has 13 residues. The V end lost 4 bases, the J end lost 1 base, and 8 bases lay between the germline ends. For the CDR3, the DNA is TGCGCCAGCAGCCTGACTATATCCTACGAGCAGTACTTC. Its protein is CASSLTISYEQYF.

V is TRBV7-9 and J is TRBJ2-7; TRBD2 is a possible D gene (5 bases). The CDR3 contains 15 residues. Trimming cost V 3 bases and J 0 bases, with 12 bases left between them. Germline V gene lookup returns CDR1 SEHNR and CDR2 FQNEAQ (reference sequence). This chain's CDR3 is CASSLLATSSYEQYF. The CDR3 nucleotides read TGTGCCAGCAGCTTGCTAGCCACTTCCTCCTACGAGCAGTACTTC.

This clone is a singleton in its sample. The chain combines TRBV5-1 with TRBJ2-2, with TRBD1 as a possible D gene (5 bases). Germline V CDR1 and CDR2: SGHRS, YFSETQ. The germline V and J ends were trimmed by 2 bases and 5 bases, with 10 bases remaining between them. This CDR3 is built from 14 residues. In DNA, the CDR3 is TGCGCCAGCAGCTTCAGGGAACAAACCGGGGAGCTGTTTTTT. Translation gives CASSFREQTGELFF.

A word on this clone: Its ends do not fully match the called genes, so a read error is possible. This sequence joins TRBV6-6 and TRBJ2-1; D is uncertain. The CDR3 has 14 residues. Germline CDR1 is MNHNY and CDR2 is SVGAGI (reference sequence). Here the CDR3 DNA reads TGTGCCAGCAGTTACGGTAGCTCCCACAATGAGCAGTTCTTC. Protein sequence: CASSYGSSHNEQFF.

This clone was seen a handful of times. The V gene is TRBV5-6, the J gene TRBJ2-3, with TRBD2 matching 7 bases. The germline CDR1 and CDR2 sequences are SGHDT and YYEEEE. The V gene end was trimmed by 0 bases and the J gene end by 2 bases; junction bases not matched to a gene: 9. CDR3 length equals 17 residues. CDR3 in amino acids: CASSLVVNGRTTDTQYF. CDR3 nucleotides: TGTGCCAGCAGCTTGGTGGTGAACGGGAGGACCACAGATACGCAGTATTTT.

The chain recombines TRBV7-2 with TRBJ2-5, with 8 bases lining up with TRBD2. The CDR3 is 15 residues long. J lost 2 bases, V lost 4 bases, and 6 bases had no gene match. Germline lookup yields CDR1 SGHTA and CDR2 FQGNSA. The CDR3 nucleotides are TGTGCCAGCAGCTCGGGACTAGGGCGACAAGAGACCCAGTACTTC. This encodes CASSSGLGRQETQYF.

The CDR3 region has the DNA TGTGCCAGCAGCCCGGGACTAGCGGGTCGAGAGACCCAGTACTTC. Translated: CASSPGLAGRETQYF. V gene TRBV7-3 combines with J gene TRBJ2-5, with TRBD2 matching 12 bases. The CDR3 runs 15 residues. Germline V gene data show CDR1 as SGHTA and CDR2 as FQGTGA. Trimming at V came to 5 bases and at J to 4 bases, leaving 5 bases not matched to a gene.

The rearrangement uses TRBV5-8 and TRBJ1-6; 10 bases are shared with TRBD1. CDR1 is SGHTS and CDR2 is YDEGEE in the germline V gene. The CDR3 length is 15 residues. The trim removed 7 bases at V and 7 bases at J, leaving 8 bases unmatched. The CDR3, as DNA: TGTGCCAGCCAGCGGGACAGGGGAGGCAATTCACCCCTCCACTTT. This sequence encodes CASQRDRGGNSPLHF.

This chain links TRBV5-1 with TRBJ2-3, with 11 bases that match TRBD2. Germline CDR1 and CDR2: SGHRS and YFSETQ. Losses at the gene ends were 1 base for V and 0 bases for J; bases not matched to a gene: 7. The CDR3 sequence is 18 residues long. In nucleotides, the CDR3 is TGCGCCAGCAGCTTGAGGAGCGTAGCGGGAGGGAGCACAGATACGCAGTATTTT. Its translation is CASSLRSVAGGSTDTQYF. Complete variable domain (other parts from reference TRBV5-1 and TRBJ2-3): KAGVTQTPRYLIKTRGQQVTLSCSPISGHRSVSWYQQTPGQGLQFLFEYFSETQRNKGNFPGRFSGRQFSNSRSEMNVSTLELGDSALYLCASSLRSVAGGSTDTQYFGPGTRLTVL.

A few counts support this clone. The V and J genes are TRBV7-9 and TRBJ1-1; D call uncertain. This CDR3 has 13 residues. V lost 5 bases to trimming and J lost 2 bases, with 9 bases between them. Germline V gene lookup returns CDR1 SEHNR and CDR2 FQNEAQ (reference sequence). The CDR3, as DNA: TGTGCCAGCAGCCGCGGGCTTAACACTGAAGCTTTCTTT. Protein: CASSRGLNTEAFF.

The chain has TRBV5-1 and TRBJ2-7; no definite D call. This CDR3 spans 13 amino acids. Germline loops: CDR1 SGHRS, CDR2 YFSETQ. V was cut by 2 bases and J by 5 bases, with 11 bases left in between. CDR3 region: CASSFYFEDEQYF. In nucleotides, the CDR3 is TGCGCCAGCAGCTTCTACTTTGAGGACGAGCAGTACTTC.

This chain uses TRBV4-2 with TRBJ1-4; D not certain. V was clipped by 0 bases and J by 4 bases, with 9 bases between them. Germline values: CDR1 LGHNA, CDR2 YNFKEQ. There are 15 residues in the CDR3. In DNA, the CDR3 is TGTGCCAGCAGCCAAGATTCGGAGATTAATGAAAAACTGTTTTTT. This gives the protein CASSQDSEINEKLFF.

The CDR3 nucleotides are TGCGCCAGCAGCCAAGATCCCAGGGGGGTAGCCTATGGTGGCTACACCTTC. Encoded protein: CASSQDPRGVAYGGYTF. The chain uses TRBV4-1 and TRBJ1-2, with 7 bases lining up with TRBD1. Germline V lookup: CDR1 MGHRA, CDR2 YSYEKL. There are 17 residues in the CDR3. V was clipped by 0 bases and J by 7 bases; unmatched bases: 14.

V gene TRBV7-9 combines with J gene TRBJ2-3; 11 bases agree with TRBD2. The CDR3 loop spans 15 amino acids. Trimming removed 1 base from V and 8 bases from J; junction bases left unmatched: 5. Germline V gene sequence: CDR1 SEHNR, CDR2 FQNEAQ (reference sequence). CDR3 amino acids: CASSLVGTSGSTQYF. The CDR3 DNA reads TGTGCCAGCAGCTTAGTGGGCACTAGCGGGAGTACGCAGTATTTT.

This clone has only a few counts. The V and J genes are TRBV6-1 and TRBJ1-2, with 7 bases that match TRBD1. Germline CDR1 reads MNHNS; CDR2 reads SASEGT. V was pared by 0 bases and J by 2 bases, with 3 bases of the junction left unmatched. The CDR3 spans 15 residues. CDR3 protein: CASSEAPTGNYGYTF. CDR3 in DNA: TGTGCCAGCAGTGAAGCCCCGACAGGGAACTATGGCTACACCTTC.

The V gene is TRBV6-5, the J gene TRBJ2-1; 7 nucleotides line up with TRBD2. Germline V gives CDR1 MNHEY, CDR2 SVGAGI. The ends lost 4 bases at V and 5 bases at J; junction bases unmatched: 11. The CDR3 extends over 16 amino acids. CDR3 sequence reads: CASSWTSGTKNNEQFF. The CDR3 DNA reads as TGTGCCAGCAGTTGGACGAGCGGGACTAAAAACAATGAGCAGTTCTTC.

V gene TRBV27 combines with J gene TRBJ2-7, with unresolved D. Trimming shortened V by 0 bases and J by 2 bases, and 5 bases separated the two germline ends. The CDR3 has 13 residues. CDR1 is MNHEY and CDR2 is SMNVEV in the germline V gene (reference sequence). CDR3 nucleotides: TGTGCCAGCAGTTTATCCTATGCCTACGAGCAGTACTTC. It encodes CASSLSYAYEQYF.

The chain recombines TRBV28 with TRBJ2-1; 7 nucleotides match TRBD2. Germline values: CDR1 MDHEN, CDR2 SYDVKM. V was pared by 4 bases and J by 6 bases, with 12 bases of the junction left unmatched. CDR3 length equals 16 residues. CDR3 coding DNA: TGTGCCAGCAGTTCACACTGGGGGGGGTTTATCAATGAGCAGTTCTTC. This codes for CASSSHWGGFINEQFF.

The chain is built from TRBV2 and TRBJ2-5; 11 positions agree with TRBD2. Germline CDR1 SNHLY, CDR2 FYNNEI. V lost 1 base and J lost 2; bases outside the gene matches: 12. This CDR3 is built from 19 residues. CDR3 in amino acids: CASSEGSGGAKGNQETQYF. CDR3 in DNA: TGTGCCAGCAGTGAAGGTAGCGGGGGGGCAAAGGGCAATCAAGAGACCCAGTACTTC.

The chain is built from TRBV7-7 and TRBJ2-2, with a weak D call TRBD2 (5 bases). This CDR3 spans 13 amino acids. Germline V lookup: CDR1 SSHAT, CDR2 FNYEAQ (reference sequence). The V end lost 5 bases, the J end lost 6 bases, and 10 bases lay between the germline ends. Here the CDR3 reads CASSPRTAGELFF. The CDR3 DNA sequence: TGTGCCAGCAGCCCCAGGACTGCCGGGGAGCTGTTTTTT.

The chain has TRBV5-1 and TRBJ1-6, with TRBD1 as a possible D gene (6 bases). Germline V lookup: CDR1 SGHRS, CDR2 YFSETQ. The germline V and J ends were trimmed by 4 bases and 9 bases, with 14 bases remaining between them. This CDR3 has 14 residues. CDR3 region: CASSPLQGISPLHF. CDR3 nucleotide sequence: TGCGCCAGCAGCCCTCTACAGGGAATTTCACCCCTCCACTTT.

This clone was counted between two and nine times. The chain joins TRBV6-5 to TRBJ1-4; D is perhaps TRBD1 (6 bases). Germline CDR1 reads MNHEY; CDR2 reads SVGAGI. V dropped 5 bases and J dropped 5 bases, with 12 bases sitting between them. The CDR3 runs to 14 residues. CDR3 in amino acids: CASSPGTRNEKLFF. DNA of the CDR3: TGTGCCAGCAGTCCCGGGACAAGAAATGAAAAACTGTTTTTT.